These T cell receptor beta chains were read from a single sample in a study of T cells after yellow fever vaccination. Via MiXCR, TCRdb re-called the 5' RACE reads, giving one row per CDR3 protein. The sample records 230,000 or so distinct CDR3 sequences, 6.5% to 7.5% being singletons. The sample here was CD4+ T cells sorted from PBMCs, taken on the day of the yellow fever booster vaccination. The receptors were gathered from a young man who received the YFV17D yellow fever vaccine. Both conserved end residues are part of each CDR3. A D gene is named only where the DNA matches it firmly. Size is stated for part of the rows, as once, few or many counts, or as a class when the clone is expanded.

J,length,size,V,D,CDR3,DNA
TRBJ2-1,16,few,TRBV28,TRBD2,CASSFWLAGAPGEQFF,TGTGCCAGCAGTTTTTGGCTAGCGGGAGCCCCGGGGGAGCAGTTCTTC
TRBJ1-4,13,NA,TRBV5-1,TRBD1,CASREGTEEKLFF,TGCGCCAGCAGGGAGGGGACAGAAGAAAAACTGTTTTTT
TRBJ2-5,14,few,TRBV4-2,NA,CASSQDRVFETQYF,TGTGCCAGCAGCCAAGACAGGGTTTTCGAGACCCAGTACTTC
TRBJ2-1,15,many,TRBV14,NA,CASSQEINQHNEQFF,TGTGCCAGCAGCCAAGAAATAAACCAACACAATGAGCAGTTCTTC
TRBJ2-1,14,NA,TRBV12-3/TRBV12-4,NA,CASSLGDPGGEQFF,TGTGCCAGCAGTTTAGGGGACCCCGGGGGTGAGCAGTTCTTC
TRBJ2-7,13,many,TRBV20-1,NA,CSASDLSSYEQYF,TGCAGTGCTAGCGATTTGAGCTCCTACGAGCAGTACTTC
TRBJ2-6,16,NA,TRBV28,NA,CASSFIRVAGANVLTF,TGTGCCAGCAGTTTTATCAGGGTAGCTGGGGCCAACGTCCTGACTTTC
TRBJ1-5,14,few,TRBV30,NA,CAWQDTFSNQPQHF,TGTGCCTGGCAAGACACCTTTAGCAATCAGCCCCAGCATTTT
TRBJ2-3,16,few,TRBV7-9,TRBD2,CASSILSGRAGDTQYF,TGTGCCAGCAGCATTCTTAGCGGGAGGGCCGGGGATACGCAGTATTTT
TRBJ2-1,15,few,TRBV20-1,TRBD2,CSAGKTSGNYNEQFF,TGCAGTGCTGGTAAGACTAGCGGAAACTACAATGAGCAGTTCTTC
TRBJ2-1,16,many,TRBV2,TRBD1,CASRGQPGLIHNEQFF,TGTGCCAGCAGGGGACAGCCAGGTCTTATCCACAATGAGCAGTTCTTC
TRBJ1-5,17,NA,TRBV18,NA,CASSPPSRGPSNQPQHF,TGTGCCAGCTCACCACCGAGTCGGGGGCCTAGCAATCAGCCCCAGCATTTT
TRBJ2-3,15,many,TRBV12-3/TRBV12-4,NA,CASSSRAIRTYTQYF,TGTGCCAGCAGCAGCCGGGCCATTCGCACTTATACGCAGTATTTT
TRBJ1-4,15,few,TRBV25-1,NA,CDSALSATKNEKLFF,TGTGACAGCGCCCTGTCCGCCACTAAAAATGAAAAACTGTTTTTT
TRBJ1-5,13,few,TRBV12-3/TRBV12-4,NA,CASSLQGYQPQHF,TGTGCCAGCAGTTTACAGGGATATCAGCCTCAGCATTTT
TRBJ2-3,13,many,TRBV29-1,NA,CSGSGYSTDTQYF,TGCAGCGGCTCAGGGTATAGCACAGATACGCAGTATTTT
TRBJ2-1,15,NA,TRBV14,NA,CASTQVIRGDNEQFF,TGTGCCAGCACCCAGGTCATCCGAGGTGACAATGAGCAGTTCTTC
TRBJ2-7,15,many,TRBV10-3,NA,CAISEGVASAYEQYF,TGTGCCATCAGTGAGGGGGTAGCCAGTGCCTACGAGCAGTACTTC
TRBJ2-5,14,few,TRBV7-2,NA,CASSLRRDRETQYF,TGTGCCAGCAGCTTACGGCGGGACCGGGAGACCCAGTACTTC
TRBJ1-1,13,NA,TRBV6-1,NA,CASREIVRTEAFF,TGTGCCAGCAGGGAGATCGTAAGGACTGAAGCTTTCTTT
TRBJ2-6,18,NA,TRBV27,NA,CASSSPTGHHSGANVLTF,TGTGCCAGCAGTTCACCGACAGGTCACCACTCTGGGGCCAACGTCCTGACTTTC
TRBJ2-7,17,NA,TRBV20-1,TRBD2,CSARGGLAGGSSYEQYF,TGCAGTGCTAGGGGGGGACTAGCGGGAGGTAGCTCCTACGAGCAGTACTTC
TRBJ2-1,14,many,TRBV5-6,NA,CASSFEPGENEQFF,TGTGCCAGCAGCTTTGAACCCGGGGAGAATGAGCAGTTCTTC
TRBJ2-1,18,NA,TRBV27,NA,CASSLNPKVASGFGEQFF,TGTGCCAGCAGTTTAAACCCCAAAGTGGCCTCGGGGTTTGGTGAGCAGTTCTTC
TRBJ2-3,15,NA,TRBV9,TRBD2,CASSVVGRLTDTQYF,TGTGCCAGCAGCGTAGTCGGGAGGCTCACAGATACGCAGTATTTT
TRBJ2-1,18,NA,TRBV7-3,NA,CASSPLPQAALSYNEQFF,TGTGCCAGCAGCCCTTTACCACAGGCGGCTTTATCCTACAATGAGCAGTTCTTC
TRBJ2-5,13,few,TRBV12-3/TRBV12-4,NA,CASSSRGVETQYF,TGTGCCAGCAGTTCACGGGGAGTAGAGACCCAGTACTTC
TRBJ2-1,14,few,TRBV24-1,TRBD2,CATSDSGRDNEQFF,TGTGCCACCAGTGATAGCGGGAGAGACAATGAGCAGTTCTTC
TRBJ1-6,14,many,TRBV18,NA,CASSASRADSPLHF,TGTGCCAGCTCAGCAAGCAGGGCTGATTCACCCCTCCACTTT
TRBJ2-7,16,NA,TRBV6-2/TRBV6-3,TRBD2,CASSTGLAGATAEQYF,TGTGCCAGCAGCACGGGACTAGCGGGAGCAACCGCCGAGCAGTACTTC
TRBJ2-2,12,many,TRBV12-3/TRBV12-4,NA,CASRTRVGELFF,TGTGCCAGCAGGACGCGGGTAGGGGAGCTGTTTTTT
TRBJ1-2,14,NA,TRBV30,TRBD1,CAWSRGRNNYGYTF,TGTGCCTGGAGCAGGGGGCGGAATAACTATGGCTACACCTTC
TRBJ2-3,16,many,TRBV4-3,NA,CASSRGGTRRQDTQYF,TGCGCCAGCAGCCGTGGAGGGACTCGTAGACAAGATACGCAGTATTTT
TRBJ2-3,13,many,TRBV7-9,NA,CAGAGGKTDTQYF,TGTGCCGGGGCAGGGGGGAAGACAGATACGCAGTATTTT
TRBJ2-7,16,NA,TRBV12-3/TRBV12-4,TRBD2,CASRVTSGRPLSEQYF,TGTGCCAGCAGGGTCACTAGCGGGAGGCCCCTTTCCGAGCAGTACTTC
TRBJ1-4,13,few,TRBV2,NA,CASRTGRGEKLFF,TGTGCCAGCAGGACCGGCCGGGGTGAAAAACTGTTTTTT
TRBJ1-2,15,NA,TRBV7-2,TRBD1,CASSSGQGAYYGYTF,TGTGCCAGCAGCTCCGGACAGGGGGCCTACTATGGCTACACCTTC
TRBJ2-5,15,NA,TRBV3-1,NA,CASSSIRGEKETQYF,TGTGCCAGCAGCTCCATTAGGGGGGAGAAAGAGACCCAGTACTTC
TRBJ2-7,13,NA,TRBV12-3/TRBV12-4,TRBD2,CASSAGVRDEQYF,TGTGCCAGCAGTGCGGGAGTCCGGGACGAGCAGTACTTC
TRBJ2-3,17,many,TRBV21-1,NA,CASSKGSRQGAGDTQYF,TGTGCCAGCAGCAAAGGTTCGAGACAGGGGGCCGGAGATACGCAGTATTTT
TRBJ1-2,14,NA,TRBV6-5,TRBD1,CASSYGDRNYGYTF,TGTGCCAGCAGTTACGGGGACAGGAATTATGGCTACACCTTC